This T cell receptor (beta chain) was documented in a study of neoadjuvant anti-PD-1 for oral cavity cancer. Study-wide context: Patients without progression received a fourth nivolumab dose around day 43, then surgical resection on days 50-56.

Stage II-IVA oral cavity squamous cell carcinoma was new and untreated by systemic or radiation therapy. The table lists this clone with a count of one. The CDR3 consists of 16 residues. CDR1 and CDR2 from the germline V gene are SNHLY and FYNNEI. V was shortened by 3 bases and J by 0 bases, with 15 bases between the two germline ends. Six replicates per PBMC sample, mostly from roughly 470 ng of genomic DNA. Using immunoSEQ multiplex PCR, the repertoire was profiled, and TCRdb retains in-frame clones only, with some absent. The sample records 14,000 or so clones, about 59% being singletons. The receptor was derived from a person aged 35-79 years with oral cavity squamous cell carcinoma. V gene TRBV2 combines with J gene TRBJ2-7, with TRBD2 as a possible D gene (6 bases). The sample in question was PBMCs, obtained before nivolumab (anti-PD-1) treatment. The CDR3 DNA is TGTGCCAGCAGTGAGCTCGGTGGGAGGAGCTCCTACGAGCAGTACTTC. The encoded protein is CASSELGGRSSYEQYF.